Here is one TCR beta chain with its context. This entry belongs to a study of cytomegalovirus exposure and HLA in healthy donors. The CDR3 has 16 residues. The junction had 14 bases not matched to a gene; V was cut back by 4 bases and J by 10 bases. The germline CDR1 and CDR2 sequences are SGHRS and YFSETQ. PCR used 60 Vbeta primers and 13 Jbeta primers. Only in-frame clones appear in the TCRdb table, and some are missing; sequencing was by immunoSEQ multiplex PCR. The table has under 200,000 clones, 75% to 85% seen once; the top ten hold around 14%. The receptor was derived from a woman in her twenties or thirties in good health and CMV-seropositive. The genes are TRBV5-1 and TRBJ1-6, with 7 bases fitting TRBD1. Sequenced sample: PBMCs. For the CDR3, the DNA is TGCGCCAGCAGCGCGACACCAGGGGAAGGGGGCTCACCCCTCCACTTT. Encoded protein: CASSATPGEGGSPLHF.